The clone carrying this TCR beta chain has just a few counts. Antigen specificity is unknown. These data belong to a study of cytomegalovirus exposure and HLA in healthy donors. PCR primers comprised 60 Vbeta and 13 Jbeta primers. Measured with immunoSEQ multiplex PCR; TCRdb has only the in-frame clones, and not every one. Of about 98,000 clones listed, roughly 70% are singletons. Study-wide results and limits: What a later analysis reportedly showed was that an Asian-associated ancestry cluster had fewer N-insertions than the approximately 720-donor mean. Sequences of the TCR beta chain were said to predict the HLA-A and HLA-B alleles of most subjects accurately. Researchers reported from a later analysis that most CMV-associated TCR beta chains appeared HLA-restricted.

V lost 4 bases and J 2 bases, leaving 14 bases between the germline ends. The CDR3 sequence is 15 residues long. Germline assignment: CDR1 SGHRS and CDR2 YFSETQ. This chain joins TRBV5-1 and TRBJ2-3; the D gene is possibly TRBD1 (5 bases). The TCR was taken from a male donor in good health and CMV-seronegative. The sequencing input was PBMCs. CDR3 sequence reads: CASSTWGSPTDTQYF. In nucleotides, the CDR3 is TGCGCCAGCAGCACTTGGGGCTCCCCCACAGATACGCAGTATTTT.